Below, 3 T cell receptor beta chains from the same sample are listed, as sequenced in a study of blood T cell repertoires in COVID-19. Sequencing was performed with immunoSEQ multiplex PCR; in TCRdb, only in-frame clones are kept and a portion is missing. The sample records under 200,000 clones, 84% being singletons. Sequencing used peripheral blood. The receptor set was obtained from a woman in her 70s with COVID-19, enrolled during active disease.

This clone was picked up a small number of times. The J gene is TRBJ2-3, the V gene TRBV7-2, with TRBD2 identical over 12 bases. CDR1 and CDR2 from the germline V gene are SGHTA and FQGNSA. This CDR3 has 15 residues. Unmatched junction bases numbered 6, after V lost 4 bases and J lost 7 bases. The CDR3 DNA follows: TGTGCCAGCAGCTCACGGACTAGCGGGGCCCATACGCAGTATTTT. Translated, it gives CASSSRTSGAHTQYF.

The J gene is TRBJ1-5, the V gene TRBV30; weak D call: TRBD1 (5 bases). Germline loops: CDR1 GTSNPN, CDR2 SVGIG (reference sequence). The CDR3 is 14 amino acids. Trimming took off 1 base at V and 8 bases at J, with 15 bases between the two ends. The CDR3 nucleotides read TGTGCCTGGAGTGAAGACAGTCGCAGGGAGCCCCAGCATTTT. It codes for CAWSEDSRREPQHF.

This sequence joins TRBV4-1 and TRBJ2-2, with TRBD2 identical over 11 bases. Germline V gene sequence: CDR1 MGHRA, CDR2 YSYEKL. The V gene end was trimmed by 8 bases and the J gene end by 3 bases; junction bases not matched to a gene: 8. The CDR3 consists of 16 residues. The DNA of the CDR3 is TGCGCCAGCGGGGGGCTAGCGGGGGGACACACCGGGGAGCTGTTTTTT. The encoded protein is CASGGLAGGHTGELFF.